This entry lists 5 T cell receptor beta chains sequenced from one sample in a study of cytomegalovirus exposure and HLA in healthy donors. PCR employed 60 Vbeta and 13 Jbeta primers. TCRdb's copy holds only in-frame clones and misses some; the assay was immunoSEQ multiplex PCR. The sample lists roughly 60,000 clones, approximately 77% occurring once. Source material: PBMCs. These receptors were collected from a woman aged 40 to 50 in good health and CMV-seropositive.

V and J are TRBV19 and TRBJ1-3; weak D call: TRBD1 (5 bases). V was trimmed by 8 bases and J by 3 bases, leaving 8 bases between them. The CDR3 spans 12 residues. Germline V gene lookup returns CDR1 LNHDA and CDR2 SQIVND (reference sequence). Here the CDR3 reads CASGGGGNTIYF. CDR3 in DNA: TGTGCCAGTGGGGGGGGTGGAAACACCATATATTTT.

This chain joins TRBV6-5 and TRBJ1-5, with D unresolved. The germline V and J ends were trimmed by 5 bases and 2 bases, with 13 bases remaining between them. This CDR3 comprises 15 residues. Germline CDR1 MNHEY, CDR2 SVGAGI. The CDR3 reads CASSPQEAGNQPQHF. DNA of the CDR3: TGTGCCAGCAGTCCGCAGGAGGCGGGCAATCAGCCCCAGCATTTT.

The rearrangement joins TRBV6-6 to TRBJ1-4; D might be TRBD1 (6 bases). Per the germline V gene, CDR1 is MNHNY and CDR2 is SVGAGI (reference sequence). This CDR3 is built from 15 residues. V was trimmed by 4 bases and J by 4 bases, leaving 13 bases between them. The CDR3 protein is CASSLIRGINEKLFF. The CDR3 DNA reads TGTGCCAGCAGTTTGATAAGGGGGATTAATGAAAAACTGTTTTTT.

This clone was counted once. V and J are TRBV19 and TRBJ1-1; TRBD1 might be the D (5 bases). The V end lost 5 bases, the J end lost 8 bases, and 12 bases lay between the germline ends. In germline, CDR1 is LNHDA, CDR2 SQIVND (reference sequence). There are 12 residues in the CDR3. CDR3 amino acids: CASSPPAGEAFF. As DNA, the CDR3 is TGTGCCAGTAGTCCCCCCGCAGGGGAAGCTTTCTTT.

V usage is TRBV10-2 and J usage is TRBJ2-3, with D maybe TRBD2 (5 bases). The ends were cut back, 2 bases at V and 2 bases at J, with 17 bases in the middle. The CDR3 is made up of 17 amino acids. Germline CDR1 is WSHSY and CDR2 is SAAADI. The CDR3 protein is CASSEGLLASHTDTQYF. The CDR3 DNA sequence: TGCGCCAGCAGTGAGGGGCTCTTAGCGTCCCACACAGATACGCAGTATTTT.